This is a list of T cell receptor beta chains from one sample in a study of cytomegalovirus exposure and HLA in healthy donors. The table came from immunoSEQ multiplex PCR; TCRdb's copy has only in-frame clones and leaves some out. The table has about 230,000 clones, 77% seen once. Sequencing was performed on PBMCs. The receptors originated from an older woman in good health and CMV-seropositive. Each CDR3 is given with its conserved first and last residue. D genes are given only for firm matches. Clone size is shown for a subset of rows, as once, few, many or a class of expanded clone.

TRBV7-8	few	12	TRBD1	TRBJ2-7	TGTGCCAGCAGGTCGGACAGGGGGCCGCAGTACTTC	CASRSDRGPQYF
TRBV7-2	NA	14	NA	TRBJ1-5	TGTGCCAGCACCTTGGGGACTTTCTATCAGCCCCAGCATTTT	CASTLGTFYQPQHF
TRBV10-3	NA	15	NA	TRBJ1-2	TGTGCCAGCAGTGAACCCAGGGGCGCGAACTATGGCTACACCTTC	CASSEPRGANYGYTF
TRBV28	NA	13	NA	TRBJ2-2	TGTGCCAGCAGTCCCCCAGGGGCCGGGGAGCTGTTTTTT	CASSPPGAGELFF
TRBV27	NA	16	NA	TRBJ1-3	TGTGCCAGCAGACCAAAGACAGCAAACTCTGGAAACACCATATATTTT	CASRPKTANSGNTIYF
TRBV5-1	few	14	TRBD2	TRBJ2-3	TGCGCCAGTTCACGGACTAGCGGGGGCTATACGCAGTATTTT	CASSRTSGGYTQYF
TRBV5-1	NA	13	NA	TRBJ2-5	TGCGCCAGCAGCACCACCAGCGAAGAGACCCAGTACTTC	CASSTTSEETQYF
TRBV25-1	NA	13	TRBD1	TRBJ1-5	TGTGCCAGCAGTGGACAGGGACATCAGCCCCAGCATTTT	CASSGQGHQPQHF
TRBV5-1	NA	16	NA	TRBJ2-2	TGCGCCAGCACCCCGGGGTCGTGGGGTAACACCGGGGAGCTGTTTTTT	CASTPGSWGNTGELFF
TRBV7-9	NA	16	TRBD2	TRBJ2-7	TGTGCCAGCAGCCCCCGGTTAGCGGGAGTTCGGCACGAGCAGTACTTC	CASSPRLAGVRHEQYF
TRBV30	few	14	NA	TRBJ1-4	TGTGCCTGGAGTTCAGGGGATTTTAATGAAAAACTGTTTTTT	CAWSSGDFNEKLFF
TRBV19	NA	17	TRBD1	TRBJ2-7	TGTGCCAGTAGTCCATACTCAAGGACAGGTAGCTCCTACGAGCAGTACTTC	CASSPYSRTGSSYEQYF
TRBV15	NA	17	TRBD1	TRBJ2-2	TGTGCCACCAGCAGAGAACGCGTAGGGGGCAACACCGGGGAGCTGTTTTTT	CATSRERVGGNTGELFF
TRBV28	NA	15	TRBD1	TRBJ1-5	TGTGCCAGTCACAGCAGGGGGCACGCCCGACAGCCCCAGCATTTT	CASHSRGHARQPQHF
TRBV5-4	NA	14	TRBD2	TRBJ2-7	TGTGCCAGCAGCTTGGCAGTCGCGGGGGGCGAGCAGTACTTC	CASSLAVAGGEQYF
TRBV5-1	NA	15	TRBD2	TRBJ2-1	TGCGCCAGCAGCCCCGGGACTAGCGTATACAATGAGCAGTTCTTC	CASSPGTSVYNEQFF
TRBV7-7	NA	15	TRBD2	TRBJ2-1	TGTGCCAGCAGCCGCACTAGCGGAGCCTACAATGAGCAGTTCTTC	CASSRTSGAYNEQFF
TRBV6-4	NA	13	NA	TRBJ2-3	TGTGCCAGCAGTGAACAGGACACAGATACGCAGTATTTT	CASSEQDTDTQYF
TRBV25-1	NA	16	TRBD2	TRBJ2-3	TGTGCCAGCAGTGCCAGACTAGCGGGGAGCACAGATACGCAGTATTTT	CASSARLAGSTDTQYF
TRBV5-1	NA	12	NA	TRBJ1-2	TGCGCCAGCAGCTCGCGGGGGATCGGCTACACCTTC	CASSSRGIGYTF
TRBV5-1	NA	15	TRBD1	TRBJ2-5	TGCGCCAGCAGCTCGGGACAGGGAAACCAAGAGACCCAGTACTTC	CASSSGQGNQETQYF
TRBV5-4	NA	15	TRBD1	TRBJ2-1	TGTGCCAGCAGCTTGTCCAGGGGGTCCTACAATGAGCAGTTCTTC	CASSLSRGSYNEQFF
TRBV28	few	12	NA	TRBJ1-4	TGTGCCAGCAACCAGGCTAATGAAAAACTGTTTTTT	CASNQANEKLFF
TRBV7-2	NA	13	NA	TRBJ1-1	TGTGCCAGCAGCTTAGTAGTCTCAAGTGAAGCTTTCTTT	CASSLVVSSEAFF
TRBV6-5	NA	13	NA	TRBJ1-1	TGTGCCAGCAGTTACAGTAGGACAGTTGAAGCTTTCTTT	CASSYSRTVEAFF
TRBV4-2	NA	15	TRBD2	TRBJ2-7	TGTGCCAGCAGCCAGACTAGCGGGGGGGTCTACGAGCAGTACTTC	CASSQTSGGVYEQYF
TRBV29-1	NA	15	TRBD2	TRBJ2-1	TGCAGCGTTGAAGATCCGGGAGGGCTATACAATGAGCAGTTCTTC	CSVEDPGGLYNEQFF
TRBV11-2	few	16	TRBD1	TRBJ2-1	TGTGCCAGCAGCCCGATCAGGGGGCCCTCCTACAATGAGCAGTTCTTC	CASSPIRGPSYNEQFF
TRBV28	NA	15	NA	TRBJ1-2	TGTGCCAGCAGATCCTGGGGGGGTTTTTTGGCTGGCTACACCTTC	CASRSWGGFLAGYTF
TRBV5-4	once	16	TRBD1	TRBJ1-2	TGTGCCAGCAGCGTCGGGACAGGGGCGTATTCCTATGGCTACACCTTC	CASSVGTGAYSYGYTF
TRBV7-9	NA	14	TRBD1	TRBJ1-1	TGTGCCAGCAGCTCTCTGGACAGGGGAGCTTCAGCTTTCTTT	CASSSLDRGASAFF
TRBV11-2	NA	16	TRBD1	TRBJ2-5	TGTGCCAGCAGCTCTAGGACAGGGGGGGGCCCCGAGACCCAGTACTTC	CASSSRTGGGPETQYF
TRBV6-1	few	13	TRBD1	TRBJ1-6	TGTGCCAGCAGTAAAGACAGGGAGTCACCCCTCCACTTT	CASSKDRESPLHF
TRBV6-1	few	15	NA	TRBJ1-6	TGTGCCAGCAGTGTAACGGGGGACGGGGATTCACCCCTCCACTTT	CASSVTGDGDSPLHF
TRBV2	few	14	NA	TRBJ2-6	TGTGCCAGACAAGAAGACTCTGGGGCCAACGTCCTGACTTTC	CARQEDSGANVLTF
TRBV10-3	NA	14	NA	TRBJ2-3	TGTGCCATCGCTGTGGGGCGGGATGCAGATACGCAGTATTTT	CAIAVGRDADTQYF
TRBV10-1	once	12	NA	TRBJ2-3	TGCGCCAGCAGTGACCGGTTAAATACGCAGTATTTT	CASSDRLNTQYF
TRBV5-4	NA	16	TRBD2	TRBJ2-7	TGTGCCAGCAGCCCGGGAGGCGTCAGGAGCTCCTACGAGCAGTACTTC	CASSPGGVRSSYEQYF
TRBV6-5	NA	16	TRBD1	TRBJ1-6	TGTGCCAGCAGTTACGGCCGACAGGGGGCACAATCACCCCTCCACTTT	CASSYGRQGAQSPLHF
TRBV7-2	NA	15	NA	TRBJ2-4	TGTGCCAGCAGCCTAGGGGGGGTAGCCAAAAACATTCAGTACTTC	CASSLGGVAKNIQYF
TRBV7-6	NA	15	TRBD2	TRBJ2-2	TGTGCCAGCAGCTATCTAGCGGGAGTAGTCGGGGAGCTGTTTTTT	CASSYLAGVVGELFF
TRBV2	NA	13	NA	TRBJ1-2	TGTGCCAGCAGTGTGGCGGCTAACTATGGCTACACCTTC	CASSVAANYGYTF
TRBV7-9	NA	13	TRBD2	TRBJ2-5	TGTGCCAGCAGCCGCACACTAGCGGTGGAGCAGTACTTC	CASSRTLAVEQYF
TRBV9	NA	15	NA	TRBJ2-5	TGTGCCAGCAGCACAACGACCGGACTCGCGGAGACCCAGTACTTC	CASSTTTGLAETQYF
TRBV6-5	few	13	NA	TRBJ2-2	TGTGCCAGCACCAGGGCGAACACCGGGGAGCTGTTTTTT	CASTRANTGELFF
TRBV6-5	NA	16	NA	TRBJ1-1	TGTGCCAGCAGTTACTTGGGTGGCAGGGGGAACACTGAAGCTTTCTTT	CASSYLGGRGNTEAFF
TRBV19	NA	15	TRBD1	TRBJ2-2	TGTGCCAGTAGTACCTCAAACTTACCGGGACAGCAGCTGTTTTTT	CASSTSNLPGQQLFF
TRBV2	few	16	TRBD2	TRBJ2-2	TGTGCCAGCAGCGTTAGCGGGAGGGGGAACACCGGGGAGCTGTTTTTT	CASSVSGRGNTGELFF
TRBV2	NA	14	TRBD1	TRBJ1-2	TGTGCCAGCAAAAGGCAGGGGGTCGACTATGGCTACACCTTC	CASKRQGVDYGYTF
TRBV5-4	NA	15	TRBD1	TRBJ1-2	TGTGCCAGCAGCCAAAAGACAGGGATTAACTATGGCTACACCTTC	CASSQKTGINYGYTF